This T cell receptor beta chain came from a study of prognosis after radiotherapy for stage I lung cancer. Genomic DNA served as the source from which two-round multiplex PCR generated TCR beta CDR3 amplicons. Individual primers that were specific to each TRBV and TRBJ gene served in first-round PCR. Universal primers were what the second PCR round used. One entry per CDR3 protein results from TCRdb running MiXCR on the multiplex PCR reads. The sample records about 59,000 distinct CDR3 sequences, approximately 26% being singletons. Peripheral venous blood was drawn in roughly 5.7-milliliter volumes, with a draw taken at each of two separate time points. Findings and limits, study-wide: Lower values of Shannon entropy after stereotactic body radiation therapy were seen in patients who developed distant metastases. A fall in unique TCR clone counts followed stereotactic body radiation therapy, with medians of around 10,000 versus 6,900.

Trimming stripped 3 bases from V and 5 bases from J, with 11 bases between. CDR3 length: 14 residues. The V gene's germline CDR1 is SGHRS and CDR2 YFSETQ. Of note for this clonotype: The antigen remains undetermined.

The receptor comes from a donor over 45 with non-small cell lung cancer. The material sequenced was PBMCs, taken before or after stereotactic body radiation therapy (not recorded which). The chain joins TRBV5-1 to TRBJ2-2; D is tentatively TRBD1 or TRBD2 (6 bases each). The CDR3 loop is CASSYGGPTGELFF. The CDR3 bases are TGCGCCAGCAGCTATGGGGGGCCAACCGGGGAGCTGTTTTTT.